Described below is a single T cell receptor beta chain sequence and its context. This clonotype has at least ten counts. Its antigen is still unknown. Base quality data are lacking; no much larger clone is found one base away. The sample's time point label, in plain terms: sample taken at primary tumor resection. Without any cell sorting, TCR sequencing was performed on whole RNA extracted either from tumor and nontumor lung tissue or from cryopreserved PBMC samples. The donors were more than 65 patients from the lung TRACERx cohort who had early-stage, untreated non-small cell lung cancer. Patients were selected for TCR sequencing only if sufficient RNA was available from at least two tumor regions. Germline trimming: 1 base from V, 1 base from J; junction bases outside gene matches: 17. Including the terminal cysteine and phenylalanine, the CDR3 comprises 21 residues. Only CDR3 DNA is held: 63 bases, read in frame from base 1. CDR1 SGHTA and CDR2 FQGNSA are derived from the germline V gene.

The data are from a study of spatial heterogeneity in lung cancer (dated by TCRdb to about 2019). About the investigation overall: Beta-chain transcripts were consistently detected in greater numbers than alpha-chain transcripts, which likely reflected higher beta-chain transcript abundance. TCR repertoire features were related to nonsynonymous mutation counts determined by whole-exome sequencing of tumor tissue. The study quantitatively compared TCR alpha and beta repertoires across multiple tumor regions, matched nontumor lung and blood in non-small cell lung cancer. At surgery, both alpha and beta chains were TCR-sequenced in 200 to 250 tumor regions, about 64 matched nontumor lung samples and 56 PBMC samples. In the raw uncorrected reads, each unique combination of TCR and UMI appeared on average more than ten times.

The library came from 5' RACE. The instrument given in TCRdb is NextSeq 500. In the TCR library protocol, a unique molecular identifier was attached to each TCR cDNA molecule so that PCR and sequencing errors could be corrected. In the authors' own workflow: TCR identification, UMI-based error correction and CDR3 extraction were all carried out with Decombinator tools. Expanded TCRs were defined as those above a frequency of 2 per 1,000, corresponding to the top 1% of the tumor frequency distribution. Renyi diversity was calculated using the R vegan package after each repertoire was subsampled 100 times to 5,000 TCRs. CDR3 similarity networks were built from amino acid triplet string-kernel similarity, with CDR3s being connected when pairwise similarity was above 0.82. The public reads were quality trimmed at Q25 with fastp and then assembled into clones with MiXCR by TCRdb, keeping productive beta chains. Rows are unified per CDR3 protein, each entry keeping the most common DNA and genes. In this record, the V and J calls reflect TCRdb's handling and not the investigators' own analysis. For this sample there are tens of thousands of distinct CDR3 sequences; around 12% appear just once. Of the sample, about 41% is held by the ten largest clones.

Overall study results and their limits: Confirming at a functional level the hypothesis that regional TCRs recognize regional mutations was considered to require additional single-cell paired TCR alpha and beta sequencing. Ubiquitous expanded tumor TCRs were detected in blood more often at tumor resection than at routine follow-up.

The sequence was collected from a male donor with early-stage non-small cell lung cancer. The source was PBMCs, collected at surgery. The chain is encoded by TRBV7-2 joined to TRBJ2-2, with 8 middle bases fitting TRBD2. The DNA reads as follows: TGTGCCAGCAGCTTAGTTGAGGATGGGAGGGTAGCGGGATTGAACACCGGGGAGCTGTTTTTT. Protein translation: CASSLVEDGRVAGLNTGELFF.